The present T cell receptor beta chain was sequenced within a study of blood T cells in healthy people across ages. The study, taken as a whole, reports: Estimates drawn from one million T cells were deemed to understate diversity. The recorded TCR beta diversity per million T cells decreased in a roughly linear manner with age.

For the second PCR, which ran for roughly 6 to 12 cycles, a sample-barcoded 5' primer and a J-beta primer mix were used. Each cDNA molecule, via a template-switch adaptor with 12 random nucleotides, was tagged. TCRdb re-called the 5' RACE reads with MiXCR, one entry per CDR3 protein. The data hold hundreds of thousands of distinct CDR3 sequences, with 32% observed a single time. This clonotype was picked up a small number of times. The antigen is not known. With 0 bases clipped from V and 2 bases from J, the junction kept 8 bases outside the gene matches. This CDR3 contains 18 residues. From germline, CDR1 is MNHEY and CDR2 SVGAGI.

This sequence was found in a woman at least 80 years old in good health. Material: blood. V is TRBV6-5 and J is TRBJ1-3; TRBD1 agrees at 9 bases. The CDR3 loop reads CASSYSRGQGRTGNTIYF. CDR3 sequence (DNA): TGTGCCAGCAGTTACTCGAGGGGACAGGGAAGGACTGGAAACACCATATATTTT.